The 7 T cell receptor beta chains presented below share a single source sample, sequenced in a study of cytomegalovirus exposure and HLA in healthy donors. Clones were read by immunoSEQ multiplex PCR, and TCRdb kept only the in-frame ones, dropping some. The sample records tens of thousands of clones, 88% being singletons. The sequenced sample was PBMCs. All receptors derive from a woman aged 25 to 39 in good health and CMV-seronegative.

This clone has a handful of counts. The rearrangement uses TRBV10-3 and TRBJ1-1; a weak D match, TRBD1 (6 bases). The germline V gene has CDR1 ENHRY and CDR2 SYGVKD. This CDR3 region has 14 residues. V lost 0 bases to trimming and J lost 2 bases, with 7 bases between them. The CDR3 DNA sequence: TGTGCCATCAGTGAGTCAGGGGGTAACACTGAAGCTTTCTTT. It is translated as CAISESGGNTEAFF.

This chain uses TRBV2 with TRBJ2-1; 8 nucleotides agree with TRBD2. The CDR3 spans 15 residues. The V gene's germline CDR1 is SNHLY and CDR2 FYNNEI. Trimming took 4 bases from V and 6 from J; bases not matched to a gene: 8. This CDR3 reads CASSAMAGGFNEQFF. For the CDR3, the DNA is TGTGCCAGCAGTGCGATGGCGGGAGGTTTCAATGAGCAGTTCTTC.

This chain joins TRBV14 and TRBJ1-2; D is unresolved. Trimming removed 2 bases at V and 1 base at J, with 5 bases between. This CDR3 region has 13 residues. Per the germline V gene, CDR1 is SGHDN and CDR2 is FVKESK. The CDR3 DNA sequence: TGTGCCAGCAGCCAATTTCGTAACTATGGCTACACCTTC. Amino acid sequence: CASSQFRNYGYTF.

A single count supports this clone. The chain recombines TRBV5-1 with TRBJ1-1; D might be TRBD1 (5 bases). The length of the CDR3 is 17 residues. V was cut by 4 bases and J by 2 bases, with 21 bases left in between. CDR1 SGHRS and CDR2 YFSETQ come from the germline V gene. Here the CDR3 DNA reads TGCGCCAGCAGCGTCGTAGGGCCAGGGCTCCAAAACACTGAAGCTTTCTTT. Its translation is CASSVVGPGLQNTEAFF.

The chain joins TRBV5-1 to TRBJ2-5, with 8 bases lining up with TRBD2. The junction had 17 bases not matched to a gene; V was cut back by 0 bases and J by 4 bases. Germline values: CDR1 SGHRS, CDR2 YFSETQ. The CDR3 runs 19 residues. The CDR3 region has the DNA TGCGCCAGCAGCTTGGAGCCGGGAGGGCCTGGGTTTCGAGCAGAGACCCAGTACTTC. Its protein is CASSLEPGGPGFRAETQYF.

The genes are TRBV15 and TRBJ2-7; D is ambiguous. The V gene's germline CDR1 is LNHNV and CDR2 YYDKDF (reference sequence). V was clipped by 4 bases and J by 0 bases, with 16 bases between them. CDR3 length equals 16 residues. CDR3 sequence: CATSIYRGPSSYEQYF. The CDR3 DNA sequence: TGTGCCACCAGCATCTATAGAGGCCCTAGCTCCTACGAGCAGTACTTC. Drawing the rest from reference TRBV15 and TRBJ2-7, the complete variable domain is DAMVIQNPRYQVTQFGKPVTLSCSQTLNHNVMYWYQQKSSQAPKLLFHYYDKDFNNEADTPDNFQSRRPNTSFCFLDIRSPGLGDTAMYLCATSIYRGPSSYEQYFGPGTRLTVT.

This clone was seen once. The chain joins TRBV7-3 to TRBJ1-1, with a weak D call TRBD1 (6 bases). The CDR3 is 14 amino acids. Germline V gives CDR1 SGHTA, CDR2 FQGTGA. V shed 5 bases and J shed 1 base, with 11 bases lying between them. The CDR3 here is CASSTRGGNTEAFF. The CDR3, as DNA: TGTGCCAGCAGCACCCGAGGGGGGAACACTGAAGCTTTCTTT. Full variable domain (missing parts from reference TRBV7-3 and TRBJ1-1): GAGVSQTPSNKVTEKGKYVELRCDPISGHTALYWYRQSLGQGPEFLIYFQGTGAADDSGLPNDRFFAVRPEGSVSTLKIQRTERGDSAVYLCASSTRGGNTEAFFGQGTRLTVV.